These T cell receptor beta chains were read from a single sample in a study of vaccination and CD4 T cells after COVID-19. These receptors have no identified antigens. TCRdb re-called the PCR reads through MiXCR, storing one row per CDR3 protein. The table includes approximately 10,000 distinct CDR3 sequences, roughly three quarters detected once. Sequenced: CD4+ T cells from blood, cultured in vitro. All receptors come from a human donor who had recovered from COVID-19. The CDR3 runs from the conserved cysteine through the conserved F or W. D genes are given only for firm matches. The size entry is marked missing in some rows and otherwise reads once, few, many or a size class.

d_call j_call v_call clone_size cdr3_nt cdr3_aa
NA TRBJ1-5 TRBV7-3 few TGTGCCAGCAGCCGGGGCCCCAATCAGCCCCAGCATTTT CASSRGPNQPQHF
TRBD1 TRBJ2-2 TRBV7-9 NA TGTGCCAGCAGCTTGTGGACAGGGGACCGTCGGGTCGGGGAGCTGTTTTTT CASSLWTGDRRVGELFF
NA TRBJ2-5 TRBV6-5 NA TGTGCCAGCAGTTACGGTCAGTCGTACCAAGAGACCCAGTACTTC CASSYGQSYQETQYF
NA TRBJ1-2 TRBV2 NA TGTGCCAGCAGGAGAGGAACACATGGACCCTATGGCTACACCTTC CASRRGTHGPYGYTF
NA TRBJ2-7 TRBV10-3 few TGTGCCATCAGTGAAGGAGGCTGGGCCTACGAGCAGTACTTC CAISEGGWAYEQYF
NA TRBJ2-6 TRBV19 NA TGTGCCAGTAGTATCTGGGTAACAGGGACTGGGGCCAACGTCCTGACTTTC CASSIWVTGTGANVLTF
NA TRBJ2-2 TRBV20-1 NA TGCAGTGCTTCCTTGACAGGCAACACCGGGGAGCTGTTTTTT CSASLTGNTGELFF
TRBD1 TRBJ1-3 TRBV28 NA TGTGCCAGCAGTCCACCAGACAGGGGATTCTCTGGAAACACCATATATTTT CASSPPDRGFSGNTIYF
NA TRBJ2-6 TRBV19 NA TGTGCCAGTACGTGGCTCTCTGGGGCCAACGTCCTGACTTTC CASTWLSGANVLTF
NA TRBJ1-3 TRBV10-3 NA TGTGCCACCGGGACGCAGAGCTCTGGAAACACCATATATTTT CATGTQSSGNTIYF
TRBD1 TRBJ2-2 TRBV24-1 NA TGTGCCACCAGTGGGACAGGGGGCTTAGACACCGGGGAGCTGTTTTTT CATSGTGGLDTGELFF
TRBD1 TRBJ2-7 TRBV7-2 NA TGTGCCAGCAGCTTACAGGGGGCTCTGTACGAGCAGTACTTC CASSLQGALYEQYF
NA TRBJ1-3 TRBV19 NA TGTGCCAGTAGTACTACCGGAGGAGGGGGTTACTCTGGAAACACCATATATTTT CASSTTGGGGYSGNTIYF
NA TRBJ1-5 TRBV18 NA TGTGCCAGCTCACCAGCCACAGGGCAGCCCCAGCATTTT CASSPATGQPQHF
NA TRBJ1-3 TRBV6-5 NA TGTGCCAGCAGTTACTCGGGGGCGAGGAACACCATATATTTT CASSYSGARNTIYF
NA TRBJ2-7 TRBV6-5 medium-sized TGTGCCAGCAGTTCCCGGGACGGTTCCTACGAGCAGTACTTC CASSSRDGSYEQYF
NA TRBJ1-6 TRBV2 NA TGTGCCACTAAAGGGTGGAGCGCCTCCTATAATTCACCCCTCCACTTT CATKGWSASYNSPLHF
NA TRBJ2-3 TRBV29-1 NA TGCAGCGTTGTTGGACGGCTGACAGATACGCAGTATTTT CSVVGRLTDTQYF
NA TRBJ2-1 TRBV5-8 large TGTGCCAGCAGGACGTACCCAGCGGCTCGCTACAATGAGCAGTTCTTC CASRTYPAARYNEQFF
TRBD1 TRBJ1-3 TRBV28 once TGTGCCAGCAGCCCCCCGGGACAGGGGGTAAACACCATATATTTT CASSPPGQGVNTIYF
TRBD1 TRBJ2-5 TRBV2 NA TGTGCCAGCAACGAACAGGGGGCACTGGAGACCCAGTACTTC CASNEQGALETQYF
TRBD2 TRBJ2-1 TRBV24-1 NA TGTGCCACCAGTCGCCTGACTTCTAGCGGGAGGGCAAATGAGCAGTTCTTC CATSRLTSSGRANEQFF
NA TRBJ2-7 TRBV25-1 NA TGTGCCAGCAGTGAATTCGGGACACGGAGCTCCTACGAGCAGTACTTC CASSEFGTRSSYEQYF
NA TRBJ1-3 TRBV12-3/TRBV12-4 NA TGTGCCAGCAGTGACCCCGGGAGCTCTGGAAACACCATATATTTT CASSDPGSSGNTIYF
NA TRBJ2-5 TRBV20-1 NA TGCAGTGCCCTAATCCTCGGAGGGGGTCAAGAGACCCAGTACTTC CSALILGGGQETQYF
TRBD2 TRBJ2-2 TRBV10-2 NA TGCGCCACCGAGGTGACTAGCGGGAACACCGGGGAGCTGTTTTTT CATEVTSGNTGELFF
NA TRBJ1-1 TRBV7-2 NA TGTGCCAGCAGGGACTGGGGGGGCGAAGTTTTCTTT CASRDWGGEVFF
TRBD1 TRBJ2-2 TRBV11-2 NA TGTGCCAGCAGCTTATTCTGGGGGACAGGAGTCACCGGGGAGCTGTTTTTT CASSLFWGTGVTGELFF
TRBD1 TRBJ1-6 TRBV6-5 NA TGTGCCAGCAGTTTTTTACAGGGGAATTCACCCCTCCACTTT CASSFLQGNSPLHF
NA TRBJ1-3 TRBV21-1 NA TGTGCCAGCAGCACCAAAAGCAGCGCAGGGGGCTTTGTGGACACCATATATTTT CASSTKSSAGGFVDTIYF
NA TRBJ1-6 TRBV20-1 NA TGCAGTGCTAGTAGTCAGGGTTATAATTCACCCCTCCACTTT CSASSQGYNSPLHF
TRBD2 TRBJ2-3 TRBV30 NA TGTGCCTGGGGGACTAGCGGATATACGCAGTATTTT CAWGTSGYTQYF
NA TRBJ1-4 TRBV10-1 NA TGCGCCAGCAGCGGGACGGCTAATGAAAAACTGTTTTTT CASSGTANEKLFF
TRBD2 TRBJ2-2 TRBV5-4 NA TGTGCCAGCAGCAGCGGGGCCAGTGTTGGCGGGGAGCTGTTTTTT CASSSGASVGGELFF
TRBD1 TRBJ1-2 TRBV7-9 NA TGTGCCAGCAGCTTAGGGGACAGGGCGAACTATGGCTACACCTTC CASSLGDRANYGYTF
NA TRBJ2-3 TRBV15 NA TGTGCCACCAGCAGAGATCTCACGGCAGATACGCAGTATTTT CATSRDLTADTQYF
NA TRBJ1-5 TRBV5-5 NA TGTGCCAGCAGCTCAAGTCAACAGGGTTATAGCCAGCCCCAGCATTTT CASSSSQQGYSQPQHF